Shown below are 14 T cell receptor beta chains from a single sample sequenced in a study of OX40 agonist ivuxolimab in advanced cancers. The table came from immunoSEQ multiplex PCR; TCRdb's copy has only in-frame clones and leaves some out. The table includes roughly 70,000 clones, 90% to 95% detected once. The starting material was CD4+ or CD8+ T cells sorted from blood, obtained in a trial of the OX40 agonist ivuxolimab. These receptors were collected from an adult with an advanced solid tumor such as melanoma, head and neck, liver or kidney cancer.

This clone was picked up one time. The chain joins TRBV18 to TRBJ1-5; D ambiguous. With 2 bases removed from V and 7 bases from J, the gap between germline ends came to 15 bases. The CDR3 is 15 residues long. Looked up from germline, CDR1 is KGHSH and CDR2 is LQKENI. The CDR3 sequence is CASSPFSGSGQPQHF. CDR3 in DNA: TGTGCCAGCTCACCATTTTCGGGGTCCGGGCAGCCCCAGCATTTT.

The V and J genes are TRBV27 and TRBJ2-1; 10 bases align to TRBD2. Germline CDR1 MNHEY, CDR2 SMNVEV (reference sequence). The V and J ends lost 10 bases and 2 bases, in that order; junction bases with no gene match: 5. This CDR3 contains 14 residues. The CDR3 nucleotides read TGTGCCAACCGTACTAGCGGGGCCTACAATGAGCAGTTCTTC. Translated: CANRTSGAYNEQFF.

This clone was counted once. The chain carries TRBV18 and TRBJ1-3, with TRBD1 as a possible D gene (5 bases). Germline V gives CDR1 KGHSH, CDR2 LQKENI. V dropped 3 bases and J dropped 2 bases, with 11 bases sitting between them. The CDR3 is 15 residues long. CDR3 region: CASSPGSGTGNTIYF. For the CDR3, the DNA is TGTGCCAGCTCACCTGGATCAGGGACTGGAAACACCATATATTTT.

The chain combines TRBV2 with TRBJ1-2, with D uncertain. Trimming shortened V by 5 bases and J by 5 bases, and 15 bases separated the two germline ends. In germline, CDR1 is SNHLY, CDR2 FYNNEI. The CDR3 is 14 amino acids. The CDR3 loop is CASSPGRAIYGYTF. CDR3 DNA: TGTGCCAGCAGTCCCGGACGTGCTATATATGGCTACACCTTC.

The chain employs TRBV21-1 and TRBJ2-5; the table's D call of TRBD1 was not tested on the DNA. TRBV21-1 is tagged as a pseudogene. This CDR3 comprises 13 residues. Written as DNA, the CDR3 is TGTGCCAGCAACCCGGACAGACAAGAGACCCAGTACTTC. Its translation: CASNPDRQETQYF.

The chain couples TRBV28 to TRBJ2-6; D uncertain. Germline V gene sequence: CDR1 MDHEN, CDR2 SYDVKM. The CDR3 sequence is 15 residues long. Trimming removed 10 bases at V and 0 bases at J, with 13 bases between. The CDR3 sequence is CATKDGSSGANVLTF. The DNA for the CDR3 is TGTGCCACCAAGGACGGATCCTCTGGGGCCAACGTCCTGACTTTC.

The chain has TRBV19 and TRBJ1-5; no clear D. Germline CDR1 is LNHDA and CDR2 is SQIVND (reference sequence). V lost 5 bases and J 4 bases, leaving 9 bases between the germline ends. The CDR3 extends over 13 amino acids. The CDR3 here is CASSRTENQPQHF. The DNA for the CDR3 is TGTGCCAGTAGTCGCACAGAAAATCAGCCCCAGCATTTT.

On this clone: The same CDR3 arises from other DNA sequences in this sample as well. This sequence joins TRBV19 and TRBJ1-1; D not certain. CDR3 length: 13 amino acids. The germline gives CDR1 LNHDA, CDR2 SQIVND (reference sequence). Trimming shortened V by 4 bases and J by 1 base, and 7 bases separated the two germline ends. The CDR3 nucleotides read TGTGCCAGTAGTACCTCAGGGAACACTGAAGCTTTCTTT. It translates to CASSTSGNTEAFF.

The J gene is TRBJ2-1, the V gene TRBV6-6; TRBD2 matches 9 bases. Germline V gene lookup returns CDR1 MNHNY and CDR2 SVGAGI (reference sequence). V shed 2 bases, J shed 5 bases, and the junction held 7 bases outside the gene matches. This CDR3 has 16 amino acids. CDR3 in amino acids: CASSYGRASGNNEQFF. CDR3 nucleotides: TGTGCCAGCAGTTACGGAAGGGCTAGCGGGAACAATGAGCAGTTCTTC.

The chain links TRBV15 to TRBJ2-7; perhaps TRBD2 as D (5 bases). CDR1 is LNHNV and CDR2 is YYDKDF in the germline V gene (reference sequence). Trimming removed 3 bases at V and 3 bases at J, with 9 bases between. CDR3 length: 13 residues. CDR3 in DNA: TGTGCCACCAGCAGGACTACTAACTACGAGCAGTACTTC. It codes for CATSRTTNYEQYF.

The V and J genes are TRBV7-9 and TRBJ1-1; 9 bases agree with TRBD1. The CDR3 runs to 14 residues. The germline V gene has CDR1 SEHNR and CDR2 FQNEAQ (reference sequence). V lost 5 bases and J lost 4; bases outside the gene matches: 5. Here the CDR3 DNA reads TGTGCCAGCAGCCGACAGGGGGAAAGCACTGAAGCTTTCTTT. It encodes CASSRQGESTEAFF.

The chain is built from TRBV19 and TRBJ2-1, with a possible D match to TRBD1 (5 bases). The CDR3 is 13 residues long. V dropped 2 bases and J dropped 9 bases, with 11 bases sitting between them. CDR1 and CDR2 from the germline V gene are LNHDA and SQIVND (reference sequence). In nucleotides, the CDR3 is TGTGCCAGTAGTATACAGGGAAGAAGTGAGCAGTTCTTC. Translated, it gives CASSIQGRSEQFF.

The rearrangement links TRBV2 to TRBJ1-1; maybe TRBD1 (5 bases). The CDR3 has 12 amino acids. V shed 6 bases and J shed 5 bases, with 10 bases lying between them. Per germline, CDR1 SNHLY and CDR2 FYNNEI. CDR3 sequence: CASRQGGTEAFF. CDR3 bases: TGTGCCAGCAGGCAGGGAGGGACTGAAGCTTTCTTT.

V gene TRBV2 combines with J gene TRBJ2-2, with 7 bases aligning to TRBD1. V was pared by 3 bases and J by 4 bases, with 5 bases of the junction left unmatched. The CDR3 consists of 15 residues. Germline V gene lookup returns CDR1 SNHLY and CDR2 FYNNEI. DNA for the CDR3: TGTGCCAGCAGTGAGTTACAGGGGCGCACCGGGGAGCTGTTTTTT. It translates to CASSELQGRTGELFF. Together with reference TRBV2 and TRBJ2-2, the CDR3 gives the full variable domain: EPEVTQTPSHQVTQMGQEVILRCVPISNHLYFYWYRQILGQKVEFLVSFYNNEISEKSEIFDDQFSVERPDGSNFTLKIRSTKLEDSAMYFCASSELQGRTGELFFGEGSRLTVL.